This is a list of T cell receptor beta chains from one sample in a study of blood T cell repertoires in COVID-19. TCRdb's copy holds only in-frame clones and misses some; the assay was immunoSEQ multiplex PCR. The sample holds just under 350,000 clones, about 90% seen once. The material sequenced was peripheral blood. Receptors originate from a woman between 45 and 60 years old with COVID-19, enrolled during active disease. CDR3s include the opening cysteine and the closing phenylalanine or tryptophan. A D gene is named only where the DNA matches it firmly. Size is stated for part of the rows, as once, few or many counts, or as a class when the clone is expanded.

J gene	clone size	D gene	V gene	CDR3 protein	CDR3 DNA
TRBJ2-2	NA	TRBD2	TRBV27	CASNRAGGSANTGELFF	TGTGCCAGCAATAGAGCTGGCGGGAGCGCGAACACCGGGGAGCTGTTTTTT
TRBJ1-2	few	NA	TRBV29-1	CSVTENYGYTF	TGCAGCGTGACAGAGAACTATGGCTACACCTTC
TRBJ1-3	NA	NA	TRBV29-1	CSVGRGSGNTIYF	TGCAGCGTTGGGAGGGGATCCGGAAACACCATATATTTT
TRBJ2-1	NA	TRBD1	TRBV5-1	CASSLSTGTGGNEQFF	TGCGCCAGCAGCTTATCTACCGGGACAGGGGGGAATGAGCAGTTCTTC
TRBJ1-5	once	NA	TRBV7-2	CASSFTVENQPQHF	TGTGCCAGCAGCTTTACTGTGGAGAATCAGCCCCAGCATTTT
TRBJ2-3	NA	TRBD2	TRBV14	CASSQDLLIAGVTDTQYF	TGTGCCAGCAGCCAAGACCTATTGATAGCGGGAGTCACAGATACGCAGTATTTT
TRBJ2-3	NA	TRBD2	TRBV10-3	CAITASGPTDTQYF	TGTGCCATCACCGCTAGCGGACCCACAGATACGCAGTATTTT
TRBJ1-1	NA	TRBD1	TRBV6-5	CASSYSYQGANTEAFF	TGTGCCAGCAGTTACTCGTATCAGGGGGCCAACACTGAAGCTTTCTTT
TRBJ2-1	NA	TRBD1	TRBV27	CASSWDRGRRVYNEQFF	TGTGCCAGCAGCTGGGACAGGGGGCGCCGGGTGTACAATGAGCAGTTCTTC
TRBJ1-2	NA	NA	TRBV30	CAWSPIREGYGYTF	TGTGCCTGGAGTCCGATTAGGGAGGGATATGGCTACACCTTC
TRBJ2-7	NA	NA	TRBV7-9	CASSFVSGSFYEQYF	TGTGCCAGCAGCTTTGTGTCCGGGAGTTTCTACGAGCAGTACTTC
TRBJ1-5	once	TRBD1	TRBV30	CAWSDGQGPQPQHF	TGTGCCTGGAGTGACGGACAGGGACCTCAGCCCCAGCATTTT
TRBJ2-2	NA	TRBD2	TRBV2	CASSGLAGGTNTGELFF	TGTGCCAGCAGTGGACTAGCGGGAGGGACGAACACCGGGGAGCTGTTTTTT
TRBJ2-1	NA	NA	TRBV18	CASSPPGQPLDYNEQFF	TGTGCCAGCTCACCACCCGGACAACCCTTGGACTACAATGAGCAGTTCTTC
TRBJ2-7	once	TRBD2	TRBV9	CASSVAGGVGLAAYEQYF	TGTGCCAGCAGCGTAGCGGGAGGGGTTGGACTAGCGGCCTACGAGCAGTACTTC
TRBJ2-3	NA	NA	TRBV5-1	CASSPMSNPDTQYF	TGCGCCAGCAGCCCTATGTCGAACCCAGATACGCAGTATTTT